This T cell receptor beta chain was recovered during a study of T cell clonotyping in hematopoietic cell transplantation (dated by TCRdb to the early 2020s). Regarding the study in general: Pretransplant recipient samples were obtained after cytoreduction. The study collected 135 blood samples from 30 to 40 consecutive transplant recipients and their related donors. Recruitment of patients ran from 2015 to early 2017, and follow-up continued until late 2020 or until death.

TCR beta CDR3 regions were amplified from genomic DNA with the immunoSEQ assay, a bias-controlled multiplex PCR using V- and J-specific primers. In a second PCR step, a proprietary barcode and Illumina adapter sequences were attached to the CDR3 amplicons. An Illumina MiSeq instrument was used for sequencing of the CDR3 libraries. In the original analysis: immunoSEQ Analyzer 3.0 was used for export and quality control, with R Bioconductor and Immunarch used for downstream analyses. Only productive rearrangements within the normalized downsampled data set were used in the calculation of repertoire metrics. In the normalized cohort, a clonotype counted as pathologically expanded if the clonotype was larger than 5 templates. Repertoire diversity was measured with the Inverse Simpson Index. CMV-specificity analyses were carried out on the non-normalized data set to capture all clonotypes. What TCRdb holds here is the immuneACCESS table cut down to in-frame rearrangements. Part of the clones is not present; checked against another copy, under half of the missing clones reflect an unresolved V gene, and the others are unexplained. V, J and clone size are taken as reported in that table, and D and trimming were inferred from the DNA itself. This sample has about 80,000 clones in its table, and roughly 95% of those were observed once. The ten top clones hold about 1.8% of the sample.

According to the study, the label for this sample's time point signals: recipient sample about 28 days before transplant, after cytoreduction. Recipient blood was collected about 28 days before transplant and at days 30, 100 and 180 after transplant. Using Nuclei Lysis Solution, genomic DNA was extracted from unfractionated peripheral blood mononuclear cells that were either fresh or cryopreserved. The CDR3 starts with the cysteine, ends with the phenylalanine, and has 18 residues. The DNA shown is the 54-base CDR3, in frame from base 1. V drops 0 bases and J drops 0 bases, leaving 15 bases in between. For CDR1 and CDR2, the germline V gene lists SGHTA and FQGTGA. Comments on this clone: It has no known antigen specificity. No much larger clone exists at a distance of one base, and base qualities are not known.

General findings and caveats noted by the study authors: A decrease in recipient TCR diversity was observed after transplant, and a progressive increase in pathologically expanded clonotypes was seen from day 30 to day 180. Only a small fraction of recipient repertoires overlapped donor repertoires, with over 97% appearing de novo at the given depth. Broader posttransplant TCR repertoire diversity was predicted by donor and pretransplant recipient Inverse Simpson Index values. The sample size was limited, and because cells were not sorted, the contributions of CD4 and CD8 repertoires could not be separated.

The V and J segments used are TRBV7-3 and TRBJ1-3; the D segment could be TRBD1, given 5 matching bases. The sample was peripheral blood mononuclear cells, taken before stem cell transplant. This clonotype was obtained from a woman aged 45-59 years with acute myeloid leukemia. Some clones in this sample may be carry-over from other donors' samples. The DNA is TGTGCCAGCAGCTTAACGTTTTCAGGGACGCACTCTGGAAACACCATATATTTT. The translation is CASSLTFSGTHSGNTIYF.